The 29 T cell receptor beta chains below come from one sample, sequenced in a study of cytomegalovirus exposure and HLA in healthy donors. PCR used 60 Vbeta primers and 13 Jbeta primers. Sequencing used immunoSEQ multiplex PCR; TCRdb keeps in-frame clones, though not all of them. The sample holds some 190,000 clones, 75% to 80% seen once. What was sequenced was PBMCs. These receptors were taken from a woman aged 30 to 39 in good health and CMV-seropositive.

This clone was detected only once. J is TRBJ1-1 and V is TRBV2, with TRBD1 identical over 8 bases. With V trimmed by 7 bases and J by 6 bases, 10 bases remained unmatched. Germline lookup yields CDR1 SNHLY and CDR2 FYNNEI. There are 14 residues in the CDR3. CDR3 sequence: CASTVVQGVAEAFF. The CDR3 DNA reads as TGTGCCAGCACCGTTGTACAGGGGGTGGCTGAAGCTTTCTTT.

The gene calls are TRBV29-1 and TRBJ2-2, with unresolved D. This CDR3 spans 13 amino acids. V was clipped by 3 bases and J by 0 bases, with 5 bases between them. The germline gives CDR1 SQVTM, CDR2 ANQGSEA. This CDR3 reads CSVDPANTGELFF. In nucleotides, the CDR3 is TGCAGCGTTGATCCTGCGAACACCGGGGAGCTGTTTTTT.

The J gene is TRBJ2-3, the V gene TRBV19; 9 positions match TRBD2. This CDR3 spans 15 amino acids. J lost 7 bases, V lost 3 bases, and 8 bases had no gene match. Per the germline V gene, CDR1 is LNHDA and CDR2 is SQIVND (reference sequence). This chain's CDR3 is CASSMSSGDMYTQYF. CDR3 nucleotides: TGTGCCAGTAGTATGTCTAGCGGGGATATGTATACGCAGTATTTT.

The rearrangement uses TRBV29-1 and TRBJ2-1; TRBD1 matches 11 bases. J lost 7 bases, V lost 7 bases, and 12 bases had no gene match. This CDR3 has 15 amino acids. In germline, CDR1 is SQVTM, CDR2 ANQGSEA. The CDR3 bases are TGCAGCGCCTACATAGGACAGGGGGCGAGGAATGAGCAGTTCTTC. As protein: CSAYIGQGARNEQFF.

The chain couples TRBV5-6 to TRBJ2-5; D gene uncertain. CDR1 is SGHDT, CDR2 YYEEEE, per germline. The CDR3 is 15 amino acids. The V and J ends lost 1 base and 5 bases respectively, with 15 bases between them. The CDR3 is CASSLFGTTAETQYF. Here the CDR3 DNA reads TGTGCCAGCAGCTTGTTCGGTACCACAGCTGAGACCCAGTACTTC.

The chain combines TRBV4-2 with TRBJ1-4; 8 positions agree with TRBD1. Per the germline V gene, CDR1 is LGHNA and CDR2 is YNFKEQ. The V gene end was trimmed by 4 bases and the J gene end by 3 bases; junction bases not matched to a gene: 4. The CDR3 consists of 15 residues. CDR3 amino acids: CASSRQGAANEKLFF. For the CDR3, the DNA is TGTGCCAGCAGCCGTCAGGGGGCAGCTAATGAAAAACTGTTTTTT.

On this clone itself: Other DNA sequences within the sample encode an identical CDR3. The CDR3 here is CASSQDLYEQYF. Written as DNA, the CDR3 is TGTGCCAGCAGCCAAGATCTCTACGAGCAGTACTTC. The V call is TRBV4-2, the J call TRBJ2-7, with D hard to call. Looked up from germline, CDR1 is LGHNA and CDR2 is YNFKEQ. The CDR3 consists of 12 residues. Trimming stripped 0 bases from V and 3 bases from J, with 3 bases between.

This clone occurred once. J is TRBJ2-7 and V is TRBV11-2; weak D call: TRBD1 (5 bases). Deletions cut 6 bases from V and 2 bases from J, with 11 bases between. The germline V gene has CDR1 SGHAT and CDR2 FQNNGV. This CDR3 is built from 13 residues. CDR3 sequence reads: CASRGPLAYEQYF. DNA for the CDR3: TGTGCCAGCAGGGGGCCCTTGGCCTACGAGCAGTACTTC.

The chain is built from TRBV5-1 and TRBJ2-6, with a weak D call TRBD2 (5 bases). Germline V lookup: CDR1 SGHRS, CDR2 YFSETQ. Trimming removed 3 bases from V and 1 base from J, with 8 bases in between. CDR3 size: 15 residues. This CDR3 is CASSSRESGANVLTF. In DNA, the CDR3 is TGCGCCAGCAGCTCACGGGAATCTGGGGCCAACGTCCTGACTTTC.

The chain recombines TRBV5-4 with TRBJ2-1, with D maybe TRBD2 (5 bases). CDR1 and CDR2 from the germline V gene are SGHNT and YYREEE (reference sequence). V gave up 0 bases and J gave up 7 bases, with 17 bases separating them. This CDR3 spans 16 amino acids. The chain's CDR3 is CASSLGPAERTNEQFF. In nucleotides, the CDR3 is TGTGCCAGCAGCTTGGGGCCAGCGGAGAGGACGAATGAGCAGTTCTTC.

This chain uses TRBV7-2 with TRBJ1-2; 8 nucleotides align to TRBD1. The V gene end was trimmed by 3 bases and the J gene end by 1 base; junction bases not matched to a gene: 7. This CDR3 has 16 residues. Germline CDR1 and CDR2: SGHTA and FQGNSA. The chain's CDR3 is CASSLQTGDFNYGYTF. DNA for the CDR3: TGTGCCAGCAGCTTGCAGACAGGGGACTTTAACTATGGCTACACCTTC.

The V and J genes are TRBV5-8 and TRBJ2-7; 7 bases line up with TRBD1. The CDR3 runs to 15 residues. With V trimmed by 1 base and J by 3 bases, 7 bases remained unmatched. Looked up from germline, CDR1 is SGHTS and CDR2 is YDEGEE. The CDR3 sequence is CASSLPETGHYEQYF. The CDR3 bases are TGTGCCAGCAGCTTGCCTGAGACAGGGCACTACGAGCAGTACTTC.

V usage is TRBV19 and J usage is TRBJ1-3; 8 nucleotides align to TRBD1. CDR1 LNHDA and CDR2 SQIVND come from the germline V gene (reference sequence). J lost 8 bases, V lost 7 bases, and 7 bases had no gene match. CDR3 length equals 13 residues. The chain's CDR3 is CASTRTGLDTIYF. The CDR3 region has the DNA TGTGCCAGTACCCGGACAGGGTTGGACACCATATATTTT.

The CDR3 DNA is TGCGCCAGCAGCTTGACGGCTAGCGGGGGAAGCACAGATACGCAGTATTTT. Translated: CASSLTASGGSTDTQYF. The gene calls are TRBV5-1 and TRBJ2-3, with TRBD2 identical over 10 bases. The germline V gene encodes CDR1 SGHRS and CDR2 YFSETQ. After removal of 1 base from V and 0 bases from J, the junction contained 5 bases not matched to a gene. The CDR3 sequence is 17 residues long.

This clone was seen a handful of times. The V and J genes are TRBV7-2 and TRBJ1-4, with D possibly matching TRBD1 (5 bases). Germline V gives CDR1 SGHTA, CDR2 FQGNSA. This CDR3 is built from 12 residues. V was pared by 4 bases and J by 8 bases, with 8 bases between. The CDR3: CASSSGGEKLFF. Here the CDR3 DNA reads TGTGCCAGCAGCTCGGGGGGGGAAAAACTGTTTTTT.

The chain has TRBV30 and TRBJ1-4, with TRBD1 matching over 7 bases. Losses at the gene ends were 3 bases for V and 9 bases for J; bases not matched to a gene: 7. CDR1 and CDR2 from the germline V gene are GTSNPN and SVGIG (reference sequence). The CDR3 contains 13 residues. The CDR3 DNA reads TGTGCCTGGAGCTCGACGACAGGGCAAAAACTGTTTTTT. Translating gives CAWSSTTGQKLFF.

V usage is TRBV7-9 and J usage is TRBJ2-5; the match to TRBD2 covers 9 bases. The CDR3 consists of 15 residues. V was pared by 2 bases and J by 1 base, with 2 bases of the junction left unmatched. From germline, CDR1 is SEHNR and CDR2 FQNEAQ (reference sequence). DNA for the CDR3: TGTGCCAGCAGCTTACTAGCGGGACTCCAAGAGACCCAGTACTTC. Amino acid sequence: CASSLLAGLQETQYF.

This clone was found once. This chain connects TRBV19 to TRBJ1-1; D possibly corresponds to TRBD1 (5 bases). This CDR3 spans 17 amino acids. Per germline, CDR1 LNHDA and CDR2 SQIVND (reference sequence). The V end was cut by 3 bases, the J end by 5 bases, with 22 bases between. The CDR3 sequence is CASSMESLGAVRTEAFF. CDR3 coding DNA: TGTGCCAGTAGTATGGAATCGCTTGGGGCGGTGAGAACTGAAGCTTTCTTT.

CDR3 residues: CASSPFSRQSNSPLHF. The CDR3 DNA is TGTGCCAGCTCACCGTTTTCCAGACAGTCAAATTCACCCCTCCACTTT. The J gene is TRBJ1-6, the V gene TRBV18; D perhaps matches TRBD1 (5 bases). The CDR3 spans 16 residues. Germline-derived CDR1 and CDR2 are KGHSH and LQKENI. Trimming took 3 bases from V and 7 from J, leaving 16 bases between them.

The V and J genes are TRBV29-1 and TRBJ2-1; 8 nucleotides agree with TRBD2. The junction had 8 bases not matched to a gene; V was cut back by 6 bases and J by 7 bases. Germline V gives CDR1 SQVTM, CDR2 ANQGSEA. The CDR3 has 13 amino acids. The CDR3 DNA sequence: TGCAGCGTCACTCCAGCGGGAGTGAATGAGCAGTTCTTC. It encodes CSVTPAGVNEQFF.

The chain combines TRBV7-9 with TRBJ1-4; TRBD1 matches at 8 bases. Germline loops: CDR1 SEHNR, CDR2 FQNEAQ (reference sequence). The CDR3 runs 16 residues. J lost 7 bases, V lost 4 bases, and 11 bases had no gene match. The CDR3 protein is CASSYTQGAAGEKLFF. The DNA of the CDR3 is TGTGCCAGCAGCTACACGCAGGGGGCGGCGGGTGAAAAACTGTTTTTT.

J is TRBJ2-7 and V is TRBV6-1; tentatively, D is TRBD1 (7 bases). Trimming cost V 6 bases and J 3 bases, with 18 bases left between them. This CDR3 has 15 residues. The germline gives CDR1 MNHNS, CDR2 SASEGT. CDR3: CASSGEPGGSYEQYF. CDR3 coding DNA: TGTGCCAGCAGCGGGGAGCCAGGGGGGAGCTACGAGCAGTACTTC.

The gene calls are TRBV27 and TRBJ2-2; 10 nucleotides align to TRBD1. CDR1 and CDR2 from the germline V gene are MNHEY and SMNVEV (reference sequence). CDR3 length equals 14 residues. Trimming at V came to 10 bases and at J to 4 bases, leaving 6 bases not matched to a gene. As DNA, the CDR3 is TGTGCCACCAGGGACAGGGGCCCCACCGGGGAGCTGTTTTTT. Translated: CATRDRGPTGELFF.

The CDR3 DNA sequence: TGTGCCAGCAGGAGGGTAGGTGGCTACACCTTC. Residues: CASRRVGGYTF. The chain carries TRBV2 and TRBJ1-2; D unresolved. The germline CDR1 and CDR2 sequences are SNHLY and FYNNEI. V was clipped by 6 bases and J by 7 bases, with 9 bases between them. CDR3 size: 11 residues. Combining the CDR3 with reference TRBV2 and TRBJ1-2 gives the whole variable domain EPEVTQTPSHQVTQMGQEVILRCVPISNHLYFYWYRQILGQKVEFLVSFYNNEISEKSEIFDDQFSVERPDGSNFTLKIRSTKLEDSAMYFCASRRVGGYTFGSGTRLTVV.

To note about this clone: The sample contains more than one DNA sequence encoding this CDR3. The genes are TRBV29-1 and TRBJ2-7, with D perhaps matching TRBD2 (5 bases). V lost 1 base to trimming and J lost 2 bases, with 6 bases between them. The CDR3 runs to 12 residues. Germline CDR1 SQVTM, CDR2 ANQGSEA. Here the CDR3 reads CSVEAGTYEQYF. The CDR3 DNA is TGCAGCGTTGAAGCCGGGACCTACGAGCAGTACTTC.

The chain couples TRBV6-1 to TRBJ1-1; unclear D gene. This CDR3 is built from 13 residues. CDR1 and CDR2 (germline): MNHNS, SASEGT. Trimming removed 7 bases at V and 3 bases at J, with 12 bases between. The DNA for the CDR3 is TGTGCCAGCAAAGTTGAGCGGGACACTGAAGCTTTCTTT. Its translation: CASKVERDTEAFF.

This chain connects TRBV5-1 to TRBJ1-1; D may be TRBD1 (6 bases). This CDR3 has 14 amino acids. Germline V gene data show CDR1 as SGHRS and CDR2 as YFSETQ. The V and J ends lost 4 bases and 4 bases respectively, with 14 bases between them. The CDR3 spells CASSARDIVTEAFF. CDR3 DNA sequence: TGCGCCAGCAGCGCCCGGGACATAGTCACTGAAGCTTTCTTT.

V and J are TRBV4-3 and TRBJ2-7, with D possibly TRBD2 on 6 matching bases. CDR3 length: 16 amino acids. V lost 1 base and J 0 bases, leaving 13 bases between the germline ends. Germline V CDR1 and CDR2: LGHNA, YSLEER. The CDR3 DNA is TGCGCCAGCAGCCAAGGGTCCCCCGGGAGCTCCTACGAGCAGTACTTC. This translates into CASSQGSPGSSYEQYF.

This rearrangement joins TRBV5-8 to TRBJ2-5, with D possibly matching TRBD1 (5 bases). This CDR3 contains 13 residues. Trimming pared 7 bases from V and 5 bases from J, leaving 15 bases between. Looked up from germline, CDR1 is SGHTS and CDR2 is YDEGEE. The CDR3 bases are TGTGCCAGCTCCCCAGGGTGGAGTGAGACCCAGTACTTC. Translating it yields CASSPGWSETQYF.